This T cell receptor beta chain is from a study of CD8 T cells in ankylosing spondylitis. Overall study findings and caveats: As reported, disease-linked clones showed significant enrichment in matched ankylosing spondylitis synovial fluid. A CD8+ phenotype characterized the disease-linked clones, which were relatively rare in peripheral blood. In synovial fluid and blood from reactive arthritis, some motif variants were previously reported.

TCRdb re-called the 5' RACE reads through MiXCR, storing one row per CDR3 protein. The sample includes some 200,000 distinct CDR3 sequences, over 10% of them seen just once. Germline CDR1 SGHRS, CDR2 YFSETQ. The CDR3 extends over 14 amino acids. The V and J ends lost 3 bases and 2 bases respectively, with 12 bases between them. The table lists this clonotype with many counts. Its antigen is unknown. This chain joins TRBV5-1 and TRBJ2-7; D possibly corresponds to TRBD1 (7 bases). The sequenced material came from blood, either unsorted or a sorted T cell fraction (not recorded which). The receptor was isolated from a male donor with ankylosing spondylitis or in good health (not recorded which). The CDR3 sequence: CASSWGDSPYEQYF. DNA of the CDR3: TGCGCCAGCAGCTGGGGGGACAGCCCCTACGAGCAGTACTTC.